These T cell receptor beta chains were read from a single sample in a study of identical twins. TCRdb fed the 5' RACE reads into MiXCR, producing one record per CDR3 protein. The repertoire holds around 680,000 distinct CDR3 sequences, with about 9.4% as singletons. This sample was shared with a second study, whose subject was yellow fever vaccine responses in identical twins.

The material sequenced was PBMCs. These receptor sequences come from a woman in her late teens or twenties in good health. The CDR3 runs from the conserved cysteine through the conserved F or W. D genes are given only for firm matches. For some rows the clone size is stated as once, few or many, or as a class when expanded; others skip it.

v_call	d_call	clone_size	j_call	cdr3_nt	cdr3_aa
TRBV12-3/TRBV12-4	.	few	TRBJ1-6	TGTGCCAGCAGGCGAGCGGGCAATAATTCACCCCTCCACTTT	CASRRAGNNSPLHF
TRBV30	.	few	TRBJ1-2	TGTGCCTGGAGGGAGCCTACTAACTATGGCTACACCTTC	CAWREPTNYGYTF
TRBV7-9	.	.	TRBJ2-7	TGTGCCAGCAGTTCGGGACGGAGCATGACCTACGAGCAGTACTTC	CASSSGRSMTYEQYF
TRBV6-1	TRBD1	few	TRBJ2-7	TGTGCCAGCAGTAAAGGGACAGGGGGAGCCTACGAGCAGTACTTC	CASSKGTGGAYEQYF
TRBV4-3	TRBD2	many	TRBJ2-1	TGCGCCAGCAGCCAAGATGCTCGCGGGAGGTACAATGAGCAGTTCTTC	CASSQDARGRYNEQFF
TRBV5-1	TRBD1	few	TRBJ1-2	TGCGCCAGCAGCTTGGTCCGGGACAGGGCCTATGGCTACACCTTC	CASSLVRDRAYGYTF
TRBV4-1	.	.	TRBJ2-1	TGCGCCAGCAGTGGAGGGGACTCCTACAATGAGCAGTTCTTC	CASSGGDSYNEQFF
TRBV20-1	.	.	TRBJ2-5	TGCAGTGCTCCCAGAGCAGGGGGGGGGACCCAGTACTTC	CSAPRAGGGTQYF
TRBV5-1	.	many	TRBJ2-5	TGCGCCAGCATGGAGGGGGCATGGGGAGAGACCCAGTACTTC	CASMEGAWGETQYF
TRBV15	.	.	TRBJ2-3	TGTGCCACCAGCCGAGAGGTCCCGGGAAGCACAGATACGCAGTATTTT	CATSREVPGSTDTQYF
TRBV7-2	.	few	TRBJ2-2	TGTGCCAGCAGCTTGACGGCCCAGACGAACACCGGGGAGCTGTTTTTT	CASSLTAQTNTGELFF
TRBV29-1	TRBD1	few	TRBJ1-2	TGCAGCGTTGCTCGACAGGGGAACTATGGCTACACCTTC	CSVARQGNYGYTF
TRBV11-2	.	few	TRBJ2-4	TGTGCCAGCAGGGAACTAGGGGAACGGGCCAAAAACATTCAGTACTTC	CASRELGERAKNIQYF
TRBV28	.	.	TRBJ2-5	TGTGCCAGCAATCTTAGCGGAGCCCAAGAGACCCAGTACTTC	CASNLSGAQETQYF
TRBV7-3	TRBD2	.	TRBJ2-1	TGTGCCAGCAGCCCACGGGCTAGCGGGGGTTCCTACAATGAGCAGTTCTTC	CASSPRASGGSYNEQFF
TRBV7-7	.	.	TRBJ2-1	TGTGCTAGCGTTCCCTTCGCCGGGAGTCCTAACAATGAGCAGTTCTTC	CASVPFAGSPNNEQFF
TRBV19	TRBD2	few	TRBJ2-2	TGTGCCAGTAGCAATGAGGGACTAGCGTCTCTCACCGGGGAGCTGTTTTTT	CASSNEGLASLTGELFF
TRBV9	.	few	TRBJ1-5	TGTGCCAGCAGCGTAGCTGAGCAGCCCCAGCATTTT	CASSVAEQPQHF
TRBV7-3	TRBD1	.	TRBJ2-1	TGTGCCAGCAGCTCAGACAGGGGCGAGGTGTTCTTC	CASSSDRGEVFF
TRBV6-2/TRBV6-3	.	few	TRBJ2-7	TGTGCCAGCACTCAGGGACTTGCGGAGGTCTCCTACGAGCAGTACTTC	CASTQGLAEVSYEQYF
TRBV7-8	TRBD1	.	TRBJ2-7	TGTGCCAGCAGCTCAGGAACAGGGGGCAAGAGCTCCTACGAGCAGTACTTC	CASSSGTGGKSSYEQYF
TRBV6-2/TRBV6-3	TRBD1	few	TRBJ2-7	TGTGCCAGCAGCAGACCGAGACAGGGTTCCTACGAGCAGTACTTC	CASSRPRQGSYEQYF
TRBV29-1	.	few	TRBJ2-1	TGCAGCGTTGATTGGCCTGAGTTCTTC	CSVDWPEFF
TRBV28	TRBD1	few	TRBJ2-1	TGTGCCAGCAGTTTGTCCCGGGACAGGGTTAACAATGAGCAGTTCTTC	CASSLSRDRVNNEQFF
TRBV28	.	.	TRBJ1-2	TGTGCCAGCAGCTCCCTCTGGGACATTGGCTACACCTTC	CASSSLWDIGYTF
TRBV6-5	.	few	TRBJ1-2	TGTGCCAGCAGTTACTTCGGCGGGAGCCGCTATGGCTACACCTTC	CASSYFGGSRYGYTF
TRBV5-5	.	few	TRBJ2-7	TGTGCCAGCAAACAGTTTGGGTACGAGCAGTACTTC	CASKQFGYEQYF
TRBV24-1	.	many	TRBJ2-1	TGTGCCACCAGCGGAGTCTCCTACAATGAGCAGTTCTTC	CATSGVSYNEQFF
TRBV2	TRBD2	.	TRBJ2-5	TGTGCCAGTACCCTAGCGGGGGCCGGGGAGACCCAGTACTTC	CASTLAGAGETQYF
TRBV29-1	TRBD1	many	TRBJ2-1	TGCAGCGTTGGGACAGGAGAATACAATGAGCAGTTCTTC	CSVGTGEYNEQFF
TRBV4-2	.	few	TRBJ2-2	TGTGCCAGCAGCCAACCTGGGGAGTGGACCGGGGAGCTGTTTTTT	CASSQPGEWTGELFF
TRBV18	.	few	TRBJ2-2	TGTGCCAGCTCCAACAACCTCCTAGACAACACCGGGGAGCTGTTTTTT	CASSNNLLDNTGELFF
TRBV4-3	.	.	TRBJ1-2	TGCGCCAGCAGCCAAGCGACAGCGTCCTATGGCTACACCTTC	CASSQATASYGYTF
TRBV4-1	TRBD2	few	TRBJ2-7	TGCGCCAGCAGCCAAGGGACTAGCGGGAGATATATGTCCTACGAGCAGTACTTC	CASSQGTSGRYMSYEQYF
TRBV9	.	few	TRBJ2-1	TGTGCCAGCAGCATTAGGGCGCCCGCGGAGCAGTTCTTC	CASSIRAPAEQFF
TRBV7-2	TRBD1	.	TRBJ1-1	TGTGCCAGCAGCCTTCGGACAGGGAGTGGCACTGAAGCTTTCTTT	CASSLRTGSGTEAFF
TRBV5-1	.	.	TRBJ2-5	TGCGCCAGCAGCTTGGCTGGAAACCCGGATGGGACCCAGTACTTC	CASSLAGNPDGTQYF
TRBV12-3/TRBV12-4	.	few	TRBJ1-2	TGTGCCAGCAGGTCCACAGGGAGCTATGGCTACACCTTC	CASRSTGSYGYTF
TRBV12-3/TRBV12-4	TRBD2	many	TRBJ2-1	TGTGCCAGCAATCTACACCGGGACTACGATGAGCAGTTCTTC	CASNLHRDYDEQFF
TRBV20-1	.	few	TRBJ2-3	TGCAGTGCTAGAGACAGGGTGACCCAAACAGATACGCAGTATTTT	CSARDRVTQTDTQYF
TRBV28	TRBD1	few	TRBJ2-7	TGTGCCAGCACCCCGACAGGGGTTGATTACGAGCAGTACTTC	CASTPTGVDYEQYF
TRBV29-1	.	.	TRBJ2-1	TGCAGCGTTGAAGGGGGCCGGGAGCAGTTCTTC	CSVEGGREQFF
TRBV19	TRBD1	.	TRBJ2-7	TGTGCCAGTAGTTCCACGGACAGGGGGGTCGAGCAGTACTTC	CASSSTDRGVEQYF
TRBV2	.	.	TRBJ1-2	TGTGCCAGCAGTACAGGGAGAGGGAACTATGGCTACACCTTC	CASSTGRGNYGYTF
TRBV27	TRBD2	.	TRBJ2-7	TGTGCCAGCAGTGCCCCCGGACTAGCGGGGGCCAACGAGCAGTACTTC	CASSAPGLAGANEQYF
TRBV5-1	.	many	TRBJ2-2	TGCGCCAGCAGCAAGGACAAAACCGGGGAGCTGTTTTTT	CASSKDKTGELFF
TRBV4-2	TRBD1	few	TRBJ2-3	TGTGCCAGCAGCCCCCGGGACAGGGACACAGATACGCAGTATTTT	CASSPRDRDTDTQYF
TRBV10-2	.	few	TRBJ2-3	TGCGCCAGCAGTGAGTCGAGATCGGCCGTGGGGGCGGGCACAGATACGCAGTATTTT	CASSESRSAVGAGTDTQYF
TRBV29-1	.	few	TRBJ2-1	TGCAGCGCCTACCCGGACTCAGCAGCCTACAATGAGCAGTTCTTC	CSAYPDSAAYNEQFF
TRBV6-5	.	many	TRBJ2-2	TGTGCCAGCAGTCCCCGATCGCTCACAACAGGGACCCACCCGAACACCGGGGAGCTGTTTTTT	CASSPRSLTTGTHPNTGELFF
TRBV7-9	TRBD1	many	TRBJ2-1	TGTGCCAGCAGCTTCGGGACAGGGTACAATGAGCAGTTCTTC	CASSFGTGYNEQFF
TRBV12-3/TRBV12-4	TRBD1	.	TRBJ2-1	TGTGCCAGCAGACGGACAGGGAACAATGAGCAGTTCTTC	CASRRTGNNEQFF
TRBV6-1	TRBD2	.	TRBJ2-1	TGTGCCAACAAAGGAGAGCGGGGGGGCAAAAATGAGCAGTTCTTC	CANKGERGGKNEQFF
TRBV6-1	TRBD2	many	TRBJ2-3	TGTGCCAGCACTACGACTAGCACCACAGATACGCAGTATTTT	CASTTTSTTDTQYF